Reported below is one T cell receptor beta chain. V was trimmed by 1 base and J by 2 bases, leaving 8 bases between them. The germline V gene encodes CDR1 MNHNS and CDR2 SASEGT. The length of the CDR3 is 14 residues. The data belong to a study of blood T cell repertoires in COVID-19. On the study more broadly: Both acute and convalescent COVID-19 samples were obtained from the United States, Italy and Spain. PBMCs, B-cell-depleted T cells, or T cells provided the cDNA or gDNA that made up the material.

In the study's own analysis: Amplification from reference gene primers served as the basis for estimated nucleated cell counts. The data were produced by immunoSEQ multiplex PCR, yet TCRdb's version contains in-frame clones alone and is incomplete. The V and J calls and clone size are taken from that table; D and trimming were inferred from the DNA. The table includes 100,000 to 150,000 clones, around 81% detected once. Sequencing was performed on peripheral blood. The chain combines TRBV6-1 with TRBJ1-2; D might be TRBD1 (6 bases). This receptor was identified in a man aged 55 to 70 with acute or convalescent COVID-19. The CDR3 loop is CASSEDGQNYGYTF. The CDR3 DNA reads as TGTGCCAGCAGTGAAGACGGACAGAACTATGGCTACACCTTC.